This TCR beta chain was sequenced during a study of blood T cells in healthy people across ages. The use of a sample-barcoded 5' primer and a J-beta primer mix characterized a second PCR of 7 to 11 cycles. One entry per CDR3 protein, called by TCRdb with MiXCR from the 5' RACE reads. The sample yields 1.5 million to 2 million distinct CDR3 sequences, about 50% seen once. This clonotype turned up a few times. The antigen remains unidentified. The length of the CDR3 is 15 residues. V was pared by 6 bases and J by 7 bases, with 9 bases of the junction left unmatched. Germline V gives CDR1 SNHLY, CDR2 FYNNEI. Study-level results: When one million T cells were used, diversity estimates were thought to be underestimates.

The sample providers were healthy Caucasian people from Russia, aged about 6 to 90. The clonotype was recovered from a woman in her forties in good health. Sample: blood. The chain carries TRBV2 and TRBJ2-1; 10 nucleotides align to TRBD2. This chain's CDR3 is CASRRTSGIQNEQFF. In nucleotides, the CDR3 is TGTGCCAGCAGGAGGACTAGCGGAATACAAAATGAGCAGTTCTTC.